This TCR beta chain appears in the sequencing data of a study of long-term antiretroviral therapy in people with HIV. The study's findings and limits: Blood collection from the mid-2000s to the late 2010s possibly occurred under older ART regimens. Increased diversity was seen after ART, yet it remained lower than in transplant donor controls. Within the repertoire, clones expanded before ART were dominant at all time points.

It was in the United States that all participants with HIV were treated. There are 15 residues in the CDR3. The trim removed 5 bases at V and 4 bases at J, leaving 8 bases unmatched. In germline, CDR1 is SGHTA, CDR2 FQGTGA. Survey-level resolution applied to immunoSEQ assay v3.0. The table came from immunoSEQ multiplex PCR; TCRdb's copy has only in-frame clones and leaves some out. The sample has about 39,000 clones; roughly 87% are singletons. As for this clone: What it binds is unknown.

This TCR was recovered from a man between 18 and 35 years old with HIV. Sequenced material: unsorted PBMCs, taken 0.6 years after starting antiretroviral therapy. The chain recombines TRBV7-3 with TRBJ2-1, with 7 bases that match TRBD2. The CDR3 nucleotides read TGTGCCAGCAGCCCGGGACTAACGGCGTACAATGAGCAGTTCTTC. Protein: CASSPGLTAYNEQFF.